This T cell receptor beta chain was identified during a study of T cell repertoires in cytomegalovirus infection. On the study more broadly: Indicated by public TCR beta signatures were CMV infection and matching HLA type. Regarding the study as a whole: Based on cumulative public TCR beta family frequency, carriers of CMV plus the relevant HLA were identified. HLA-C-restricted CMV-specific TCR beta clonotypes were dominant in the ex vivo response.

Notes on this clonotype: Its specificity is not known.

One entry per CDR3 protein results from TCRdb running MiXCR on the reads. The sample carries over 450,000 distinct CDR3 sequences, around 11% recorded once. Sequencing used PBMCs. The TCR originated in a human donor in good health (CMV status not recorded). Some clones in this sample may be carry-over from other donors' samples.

DNA of the CDR3: TGCGCCAGCAGCCCGGACAGGGGCAGGGATGGCTACACCTTC. Protein product: CASSPDRGRDGYTF. The chain couples TRBV5-1 to TRBJ1-2, with 9 bases aligning to TRBD1. This CDR3 is built from 14 residues. Germline CDR1 is SGHRS and CDR2 is YFSETQ. J gave up 6 bases and V 4 bases, and 7 bases lay outside the gene matches.